This T cell receptor (beta chain) originates from a study of OX40 agonist ivuxolimab in advanced cancers. Study details: At doses from 0.01 to 10 mg/kg, patients were given intravenous ivuxolimab every 2 weeks. Aged roughly 23 to 90 with a mean of about 60 years, they were 75% to 85% male.

A remark on this clone: Its antigen is as yet unknown.

Study-level results: The average count of expanded clones was higher among CD8+ T cells than among CD4+. CD4+ and CD8+ blood T cells expanded clonally by week 6 at 0.1 to 3.0 mg/kg.

Profiling relied on immunoSEQ multiplex PCR, and the TCRdb table lists in-frame clones only, not all of them. Of tens of thousands of clones in the sample, about 87% were seen once. Germline V gene sequence: CDR1 SGHRS, CDR2 YFSETQ. Trimming removed 1 base at V and 6 bases at J, with 13 bases between. The length of the CDR3 is 15 residues. This specimen was CD4+ or CD8+ T cells sorted from blood, taken in a trial of the OX40 agonist ivuxolimab. This chain links TRBV5-1 with TRBJ2-2, with a weak D call TRBD1 (6 bases). This receptor was identified in an adult with an advanced solid tumor such as melanoma, head and neck, liver or kidney cancer. CDR3 region: CASSLRQGNAGELFF. The CDR3 DNA sequence: TGCGCCAGCAGCTTGAGGCAGGGGAATGCCGGGGAGCTGTTTTTT. Complete variable domain (other parts from reference TRBV5-1 and TRBJ2-2): KAGVTQTPRYLIKTRGQQVTLSCSPISGHRSVSWYQQTPGQGLQFLFEYFSETQRNKGNFPGRFSGRQFSNSRSEMNVSTLELGDSALYLCASSLRQGNAGELFFGEGSRLTVL.